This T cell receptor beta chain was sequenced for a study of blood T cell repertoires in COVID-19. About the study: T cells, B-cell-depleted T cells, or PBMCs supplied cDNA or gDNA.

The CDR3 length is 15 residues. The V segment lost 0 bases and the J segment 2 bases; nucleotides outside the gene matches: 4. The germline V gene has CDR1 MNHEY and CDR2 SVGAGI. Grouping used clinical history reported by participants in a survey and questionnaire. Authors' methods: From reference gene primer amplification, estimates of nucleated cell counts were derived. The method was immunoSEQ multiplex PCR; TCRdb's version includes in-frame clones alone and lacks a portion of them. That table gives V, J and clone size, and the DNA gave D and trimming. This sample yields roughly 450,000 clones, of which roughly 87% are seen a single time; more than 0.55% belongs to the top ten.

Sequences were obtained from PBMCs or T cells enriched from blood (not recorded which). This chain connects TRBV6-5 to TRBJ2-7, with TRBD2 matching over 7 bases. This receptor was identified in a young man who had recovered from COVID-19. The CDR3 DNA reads TGTGCCAGCAGTTACTCGCGGGAGCCTACCTACGAGCAGTACTTC. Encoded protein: CASSYSREPTYEQYF.